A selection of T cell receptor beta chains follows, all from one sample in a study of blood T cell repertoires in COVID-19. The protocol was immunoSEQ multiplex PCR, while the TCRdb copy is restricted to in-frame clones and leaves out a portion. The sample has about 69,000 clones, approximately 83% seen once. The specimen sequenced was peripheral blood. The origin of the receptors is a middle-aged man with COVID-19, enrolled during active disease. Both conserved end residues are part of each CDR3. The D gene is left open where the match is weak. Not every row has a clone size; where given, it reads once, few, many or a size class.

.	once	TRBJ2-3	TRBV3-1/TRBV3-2	TGTGCCAGCAGCCGACAGACAGATACGCAGTATTTT	CASSRQTDTQYF
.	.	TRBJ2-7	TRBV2	TGTGCCAGCACCGAAGCGGAGGGGGGGGCCCACGAGCAGTACTTC	CASTEAEGGAHEQYF
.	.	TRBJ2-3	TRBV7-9	TGTGCCAGCACCCAAGGAGCAGGTCGCACAGATACGCAGTATTTT	CASTQGAGRTDTQYF
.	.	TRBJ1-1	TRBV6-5	TGTGCCAGCAGACCTCGACAGTACGTCACTGAAGCTTTCTTT	CASRPRQYVTEAFF
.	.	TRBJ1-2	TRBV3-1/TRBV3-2	TGTGCCAGCAGCCAATCTCAGGGCCACGGCTACACCTTC	CASSQSQGHGYTF
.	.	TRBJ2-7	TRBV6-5	TGTGCCAGCAGTTACTCGACGCAGGGCCCCTACGAGCAGTACTTC	CASSYSTQGPYEQYF
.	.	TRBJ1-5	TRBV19	TGTGCCAGTAGTACGGCTGGGCGGGGGGTCGGACAGCCCCAGCATTTT	CASSTAGRGVGQPQHF
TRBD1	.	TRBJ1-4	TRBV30	TGTGCCTGGAGTGAAGGGGGCGGTGAAAAACTGTTTTTT	CAWSEGGGEKLFF
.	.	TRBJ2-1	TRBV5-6	TGTGCCAGCAGTTTACAGGGACCTGAGCAGTTCTTC	CASSLQGPEQFF
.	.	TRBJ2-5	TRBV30	TGTGCCTGGAGACAGCAACCCCAAGAGACCCAGTACTTC	CAWRQQPQETQYF
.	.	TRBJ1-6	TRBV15	TGTGCCACCAGCAGGGCAGGTACTAATTCACCCCTCCACTTT	CATSRAGTNSPLHF
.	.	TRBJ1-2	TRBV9	TGTGCCAGCAGCCCCCGATACAGCCTGAACTATGGCTACACCTTC	CASSPRYSLNYGYTF
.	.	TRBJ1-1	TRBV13	TGTGCCAGCAGCTTAGCCAGGCCGAACACTGAAGCTTTCTTT	CASSLARPNTEAFF
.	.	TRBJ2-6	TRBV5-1	TGCGCCAGCAGCTTGACAGGCTCTGGGGCCAACGTCCTGACTTTC	CASSLTGSGANVLTF
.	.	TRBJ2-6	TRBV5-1	TGCGCCAGCAGCATTCGGGGTGATGGGGCCAACGTCCTGACTTTC	CASSIRGDGANVLTF
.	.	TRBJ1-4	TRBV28	TGTGCGCTGCAGGACAATAATGAAAAACTGTTTTTT	CALQDNNEKLFF
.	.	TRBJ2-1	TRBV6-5	TGTGCCAGCAGTTCGCCGGGAAACTATCGAAACAATGAGCAGTTCTTC	CASSSPGNYRNNEQFF
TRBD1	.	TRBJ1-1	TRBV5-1	TGCGCCAGCAGCCTACAGGGGGCGCGGAAAAACACTGAAGCTTTCTTT	CASSLQGARKNTEAFF
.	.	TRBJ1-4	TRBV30	TGTGCCTGGAGTTGGCAGGGGATTGAAAAACTGTTTTTT	CAWSWQGIEKLFF
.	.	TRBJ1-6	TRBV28	TGTGCCAGCAGTTTGCCGGATAATTCACCCCTCCACTTT	CASSLPDNSPLHF
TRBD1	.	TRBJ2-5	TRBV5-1	TGCGCCAGCAGCCCGGGACAGCAAGAGACCCAGTACTTC	CASSPGQQETQYF
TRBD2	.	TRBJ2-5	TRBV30	TGTGCCTGGAGTAGTGGACTAGCGGACCTGACCCAGTACTTC	CAWSSGLADLTQYF
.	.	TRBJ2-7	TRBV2	TGTGCCAGCATAGGGGGACCCACCTACGAGCAGTACTTC	CASIGGPTYEQYF
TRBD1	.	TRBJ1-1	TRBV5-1	TGCGCCAGCAGCTTGGGCAGGGGGTACACTGAAGCTTTCTTT	CASSLGRGYTEAFF
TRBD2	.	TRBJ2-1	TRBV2	TGTGCCAGCAGTGAACAGCTAGCGGGGGGGCTTACGCAGTTCTTC	CASSEQLAGGLTQFF